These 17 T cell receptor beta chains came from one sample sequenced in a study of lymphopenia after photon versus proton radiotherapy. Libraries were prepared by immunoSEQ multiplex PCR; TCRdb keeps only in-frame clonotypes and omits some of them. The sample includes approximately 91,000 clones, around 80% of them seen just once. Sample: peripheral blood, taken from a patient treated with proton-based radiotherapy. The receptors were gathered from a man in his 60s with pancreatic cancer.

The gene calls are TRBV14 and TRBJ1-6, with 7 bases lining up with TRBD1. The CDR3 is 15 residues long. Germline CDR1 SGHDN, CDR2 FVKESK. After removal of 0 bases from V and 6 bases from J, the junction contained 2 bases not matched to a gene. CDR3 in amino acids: CASSQEGTVNSPLHF. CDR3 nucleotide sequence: TGTGCCAGCAGCCAAGAGGGGACAGTTAATTCACCCCTCCACTTT.

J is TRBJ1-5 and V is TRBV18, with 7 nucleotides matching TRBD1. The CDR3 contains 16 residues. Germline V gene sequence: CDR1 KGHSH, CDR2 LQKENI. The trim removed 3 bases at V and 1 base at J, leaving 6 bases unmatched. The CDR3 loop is CASSPQGVRSNQPQHF. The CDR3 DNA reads TGTGCCAGCTCACCCCAGGGGGTGAGGAGCAATCAGCCCCAGCATTTT.

CDR3 residues: CASNRDHTDTQYF. CDR3 nucleotides: TGTGCCAGTAACCGGGACCACACAGATACGCAGTATTTT. J is TRBJ2-3 and V is TRBV21-1. TRBV21-1 is annotated as a pseudogene. The CDR3 extends over 13 amino acids.

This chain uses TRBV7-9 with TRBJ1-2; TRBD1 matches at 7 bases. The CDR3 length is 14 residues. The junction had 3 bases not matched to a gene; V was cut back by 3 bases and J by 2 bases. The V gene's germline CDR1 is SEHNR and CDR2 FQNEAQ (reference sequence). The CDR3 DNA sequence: TGTGCCAGCAGCTTCACAGGGGAGAACTATGGCTACACCTTC. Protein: CASSFTGENYGYTF. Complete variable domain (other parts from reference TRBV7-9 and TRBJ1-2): DTGVSQNPRHKITKRGQNVTFRCDPISEHNRLYWYRQTLGQGPEFLTYFQNEAQLEKSRLLSDRFSAERPKGSFSTLEIQRTEQGDSAMYLCASSFTGENYGYTFGSGTRLTVV.

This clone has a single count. The CDR3 DNA is TGTGCCAGCAGCCCGACAGGGGCCCTGACCCAGTACTTC. This encodes CASSPTGALTQYF. The rearrangement uses TRBV7-9 and TRBJ2-5; 8 bases are shared with TRBD1. Trimming at V came to 5 bases and at J to 7 bases, leaving 6 bases not matched to a gene. This CDR3 contains 13 residues. The germline V gene has CDR1 SEHNR and CDR2 FQNEAQ (reference sequence).

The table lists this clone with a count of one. CDR3 in amino acids: CASSDRTNTEAFF. CDR3 DNA: TGTGCCAGCAGCGACAGAACCAACACTGAAGCTTTCTTT. The chain joins TRBV6-5 to TRBJ1-1; TRBD1 is a possible D gene (5 bases). Trimming cost V 6 bases and J 2 bases, with 10 bases left between them. The CDR3 totals 13 residues. Looked up from germline, CDR1 is MNHEY and CDR2 is SVGAGI.

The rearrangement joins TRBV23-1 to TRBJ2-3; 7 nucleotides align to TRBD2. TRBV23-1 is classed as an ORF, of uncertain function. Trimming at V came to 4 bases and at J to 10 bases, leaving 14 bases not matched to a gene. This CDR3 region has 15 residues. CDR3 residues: CASSRWAQRRGAQYF. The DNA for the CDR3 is TGCGCCAGCAGTCGATGGGCTCAGCGACGGGGGGCGCAGTATTTT.

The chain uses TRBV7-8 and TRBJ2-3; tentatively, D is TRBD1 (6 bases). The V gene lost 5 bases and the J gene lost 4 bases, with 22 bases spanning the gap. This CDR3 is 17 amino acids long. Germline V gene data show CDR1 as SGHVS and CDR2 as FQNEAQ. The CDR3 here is CASSLREGQSVADTQYF. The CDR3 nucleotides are TGTGCCAGCAGCCTACGGGAAGGACAGTCGGTCGCAGATACGCAGTATTTT.

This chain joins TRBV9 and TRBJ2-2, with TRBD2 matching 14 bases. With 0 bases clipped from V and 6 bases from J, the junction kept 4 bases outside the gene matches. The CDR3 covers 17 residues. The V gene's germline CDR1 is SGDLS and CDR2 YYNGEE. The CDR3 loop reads CASSVVGLAGAPGELFF. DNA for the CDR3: TGTGCCAGCAGCGTAGTGGGACTAGCGGGAGCACCCGGGGAGCTGTTTTTT.

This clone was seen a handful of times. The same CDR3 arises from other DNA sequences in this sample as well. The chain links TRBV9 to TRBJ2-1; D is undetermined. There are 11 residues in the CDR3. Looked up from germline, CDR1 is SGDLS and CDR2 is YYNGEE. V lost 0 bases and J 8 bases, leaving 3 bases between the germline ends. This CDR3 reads CASSVDDEQFF. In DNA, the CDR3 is TGTGCCAGCAGCGTAGATGATGAGCAGTTCTTC.

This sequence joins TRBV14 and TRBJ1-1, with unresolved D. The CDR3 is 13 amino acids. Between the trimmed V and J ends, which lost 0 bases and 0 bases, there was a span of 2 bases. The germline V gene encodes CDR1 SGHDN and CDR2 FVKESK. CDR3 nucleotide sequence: TGTGCCAGCAGCCAAGATATGAACACTGAAGCTTTCTTT. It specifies CASSQDMNTEAFF. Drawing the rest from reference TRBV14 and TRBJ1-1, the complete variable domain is EAGVTQFPSHSVIEKGQTVTLRCDPISGHDNLYWYRRVMGKEIKFLLHFVKESKQDESGMPNNRFLAERTGGTYSTLKVQPAELEDSGVYFCASSQDMNTEAFFGQGTRLTVV.

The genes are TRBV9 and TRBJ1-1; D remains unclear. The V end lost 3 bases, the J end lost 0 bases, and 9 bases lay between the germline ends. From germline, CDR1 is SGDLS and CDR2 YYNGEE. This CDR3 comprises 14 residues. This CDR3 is CASSDQAVNTEAFF. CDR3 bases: TGTGCCAGCAGCGACCAGGCCGTGAACACTGAAGCTTTCTTT.

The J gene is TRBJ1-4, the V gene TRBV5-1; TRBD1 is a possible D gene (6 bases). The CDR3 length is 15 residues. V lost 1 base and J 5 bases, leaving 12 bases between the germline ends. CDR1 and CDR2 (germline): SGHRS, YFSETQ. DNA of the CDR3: TGCGCCAGCAGCTTGAGGGGGACGGCGAATGAAAAACTGTTTTTT. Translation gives CASSLRGTANEKLFF.

CDR3 region: CASRQPPGELFF. As DNA, the CDR3 is TGTGCCAGCAGGCAGCCTCCCGGGGAGCTGTTTTTT. The genes are TRBV6-4 and TRBJ2-2; D remains unclear. V was shortened by 6 bases and J by 6 bases, with 8 bases between the two germline ends. Germline CDR1 MRHNA, CDR2 SNTAGT. The CDR3 covers 12 residues.

The CDR3 nucleotides read TGTGCCAGCAGCCAGGCACAAGATACGCAGTATTTT. It encodes CASSQAQDTQYF. This chain joins TRBV4-2 and TRBJ2-3; D call uncertain. The CDR3 loop spans 12 amino acids. Germline values: CDR1 LGHNA, CDR2 YNFKEQ. V shed 3 bases and J shed 5 bases, with 6 bases lying between them.

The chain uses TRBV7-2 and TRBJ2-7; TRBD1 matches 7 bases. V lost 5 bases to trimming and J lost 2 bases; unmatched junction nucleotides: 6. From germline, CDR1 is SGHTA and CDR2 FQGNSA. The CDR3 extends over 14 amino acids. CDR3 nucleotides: TGTGCCAGCAGCGCAGACAGGGTTACCTACGAGCAGTACTTC. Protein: CASSADRVTYEQYF.

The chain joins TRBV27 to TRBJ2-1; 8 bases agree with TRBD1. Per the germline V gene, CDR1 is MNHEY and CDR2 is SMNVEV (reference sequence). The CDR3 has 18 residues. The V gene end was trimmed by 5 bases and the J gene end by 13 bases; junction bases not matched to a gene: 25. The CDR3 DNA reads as TGTGCCAGCAGTCACCTTAGTTGGACAGGGAGAGGGGCCGGTGGCCAGTTCTTC. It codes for CASSHLSWTGRGAGGQFF.